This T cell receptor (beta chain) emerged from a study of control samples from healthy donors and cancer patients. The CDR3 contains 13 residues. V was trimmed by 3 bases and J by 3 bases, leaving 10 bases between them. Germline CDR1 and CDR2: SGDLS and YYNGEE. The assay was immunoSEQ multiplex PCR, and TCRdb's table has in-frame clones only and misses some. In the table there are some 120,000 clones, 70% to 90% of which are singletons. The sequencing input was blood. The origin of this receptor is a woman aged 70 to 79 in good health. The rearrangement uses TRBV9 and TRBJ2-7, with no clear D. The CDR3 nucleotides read TGTGCCAGCAGCGCCCGTCCGAACTACGAGCAGTACTTC. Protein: CASSARPNYEQYF.